The rows below give T cell receptor beta chains drawn from one sample of a study of blood T cells in healthy people across ages. TCRdb fed the 5' RACE reads into MiXCR, producing one record per CDR3 protein. The data hold over 1.5 million distinct CDR3 sequences, with approximately 50% observed a single time. Sequenced material: blood. The receptor set was obtained from a middle-aged woman in good health. Both conserved end residues are part of each CDR3. Fields, in order: D gene, clone size, V gene, J gene, CDR3 protein, CDR3 DNA. A D gene is named only where the DNA matches it firmly. The size field is filled for only some rows; it gives once, few, many or a size class.

-	-	TRBV4-3	TRBJ2-3	CASSLGTFGFTDTQYF	TGCGCCAGCAGCCTCGGGACATTTGGATTCACAGATACGCAGTATTTT
-	-	TRBV6-6	TRBJ2-7	CASIEGEGFLVEQYF	TGTGCCAGCATCGAGGGGGAAGGGTTCCTTGTCGAGCAGTACTTC
-	few	TRBV12-3/TRBV12-4	TRBJ2-4	CASRGTGEYIQYF	TGTGCCAGCAGGGGGACTGGGGAGTACATTCAGTACTTC
TRBD2	-	TRBV9	TRBJ2-5	CASSSSGGAHNEQYF	TGTGCCAGCAGCTCTAGCGGGGGGGCCCACAATGAGCAGTACTTC
-	-	TRBV6-2/TRBV6-3	TRBJ1-5	CASSYVVHRGTQHF	TGTGCCAGCAGTTACGTTGTCCATAGGGGGACCCAGCATTTT
-	-	TRBV7-2	TRBJ1-2	CASSLVRSANYGYTF	TGTGCCAGCAGCTTAGTCCGGTCCGCTAACTATGGCTACACCTTC
TRBD2	-	TRBV27	TRBJ2-3	CASSSITLAGGRGTQYF	TGTGCCAGCAGTTCGATAACTCTAGCGGGGGGCCGGGGTACGCAGTATTTT
TRBD2	-	TRBV20-1	TRBJ2-3	CSATGLAGGFTDTQYF	TGCAGTGCAACTGGATTAGCGGGGGGGTTCACGGATACGCAGTATTTT
-	-	TRBV11-2	TRBJ2-1	CASSLERVGIRNEQFF	TGTGCCAGCAGCTTAGAAAGGGTAGGGATTCGGAATGAGCAGTTCTTC
TRBD2	few	TRBV20-1	TRBJ2-1	CSASNGGAYNEQFF	TGCAGTGCTAGTAACGGGGGGGCCTACAATGAGCAGTTCTTC
TRBD1	few	TRBV2	TRBJ2-1	CASSEAGGMGYNEQFF	TGTGCCAGCAGTGAAGCAGGGGGCATGGGTTACAATGAGCAGTTCTTC
-	few	TRBV6-5	TRBJ2-3	CASSYSTRTDTDTQYF	TGTGCCAGCAGTTACTCGACCCGGACCGACACAGATACGCAGTATTTT
-	-	TRBV7-2	TRBJ2-1	CASSLGGREAETQFF	TGTGCCAGCAGCTTAGGTGGCAGGGAGGCGGAGACCCAGTTCTTC
TRBD2	-	TRBV29-1	TRBJ2-5	CSVGEGRETQYF	TGCAGCGTTGGGGAGGGGCGAGAGACCCAGTACTTC
-	many	TRBV9	TRBJ2-5	CASSVGTEETQYF	TGTGCCAGCAGCGTAGGGACAGAAGAGACCCAGTACTTC
-	once	TRBV5-1	TRBJ2-1	CASSLASLQGNEQFF	TGCGCCAGCAGCTTGGCTTCTCTTCAGGGCAATGAGCAGTTCTTC
TRBD1	-	TRBV20-1	TRBJ1-1	CSATTTGGRDTEAFF	TGCAGTGCTACAACGACAGGGGGCCGCGACACTGAAGCTTTCTTT
TRBD2	-	TRBV20-1	TRBJ2-4	CSARDNKSGGNIQYF	TGCAGTGCTAGAGATAATAAGAGCGGGGGAAACATTCAGTACTTC
-	-	TRBV14	TRBJ2-1	CASSQPVGGEQFF	TGTGCCAGCAGCCAGCCGGTGGGAGGTGAGCAGTTCTTC
-	few	TRBV29-1	TRBJ1-2	CSVEERGYTF	TGCAGCGTTGAAGAACGCGGTTACACCTTC
-	-	TRBV7-6	TRBJ2-5	CASATSGETQYF	TGTGCCAGCGCGACTAGTGGCGAGACCCAGTACTTC
-	-	TRBV20-1	TRBJ2-3	CSARDQTTAGTDTQYF	TGCAGTGCTAGAGATCAGACCACGGCAGGCACAGATACGCAGTATTTT
-	-	TRBV20-1	TRBJ1-5	CSARDLLANNQPQHF	TGCAGTGCTAGAGATCTACTGGCTAACAATCAGCCCCAGCATTTT
TRBD1	-	TRBV28	TRBJ1-1	CASSWDSYRSNTEAFF	TGTGCCAGCAGTTGGGACAGCTACCGCTCGAACACTGAAGCTTTCTTT
TRBD1	-	TRBV29-1	TRBJ1-2	CSVQGGGQPANYGYTF	TGCAGCGTTCAAGGGGGGGGACAGCCAGCTAACTATGGCTACACCTTC
TRBD1	once	TRBV20-1	TRBJ2-1	CSADRTGPSSYNEQFF	TGCAGTGCAGACCGGACAGGCCCAAGCTCCTACAATGAGCAGTTCTTC
TRBD2	few	TRBV28	TRBJ2-3	CASSFSGLATDTQYF	TGTGCCAGCAGTTTTTCGGGACTAGCTACAGATACGCAGTATTTT
TRBD1	few	TRBV6-5	TRBJ2-7	CASSYSPRQGIYEQYF	TGTGCCAGCAGTTACTCTCCCCGACAGGGTATCTACGAGCAGTACTTC
TRBD1	-	TRBV7-3	TRBJ2-1	CASSSQTGPGNEQFF	TGTGCCAGCAGCTCCCAGACAGGGCCGGGGAATGAGCAGTTCTTC
-	-	TRBV9	TRBJ2-4	CASSVGSLAAKNIQYF	TGTGCCAGCAGCGTAGGTAGCCTGGCCGCCAAAAACATTCAGTACTTC
-	-	TRBV4-1	TRBJ2-7	CASSPQFDRTYEQYF	TGCGCCAGCAGCCCTCAATTCGACAGAACCTACGAGCAGTACTTC
-	-	TRBV5-1	TRBJ2-3	CASTRGEFGTDTQYF	TGCGCCAGCACCCGGGGAGAGTTTGGCACTGATACGCAGTATTTT
-	-	TRBV7-9	TRBJ2-1	CASSQPILPGDTSSYNEQFF	TGTGCCAGCAGCCAGCCGATCTTACCGGGGGACACCAGCTCCTACAATGAGCAGTTCTTC
-	-	TRBV6-2/TRBV6-3	TRBJ1-2	CASSYNAGRSNYGYTF	TGTGCCAGCAGTTACAACGCGGGGAGGTCGAACTATGGCTACACCTTC
-	-	TRBV12-3/TRBV12-4	TRBJ2-5	CASNIFGGQETQYF	TGTGCCAGCAATATTTTTGGGGGCCAAGAGACCCAGTACTTC
-	once	TRBV29-1	TRBJ2-5	CSTDKPETQYF	TGCAGTACCGACAAGCCAGAGACCCAGTACTTC
TRBD1	-	TRBV13	TRBJ1-1	CASSPDREDRKAFF	TGTGCCAGCAGCCCGGACAGGGAGGACCGAAAAGCTTTCTTT
TRBD2	-	TRBV20-1	TRBJ2-3	CSARQGASGGYAQYF	TGCAGTGCCCGCCAGGGAGCTAGCGGGGGGTATGCGCAGTATTTT
TRBD1	-	TRBV18	TRBJ1-6	CASSPQGATKNSPLHF	TGTGCCAGCTCACCACAGGGGGCGACGAAGAATTCACCCCTCCACTTT
-	few	TRBV29-1	TRBJ2-7	CSVGFPGYEQYF	TGCAGCGTTGGATTTCCCGGATACGAGCAGTACTTC
-	-	TRBV28	TRBJ2-7	CASRLLGESYEQYF	TGTGCCAGCAGACTTCTGGGGGAATCCTACGAGCAGTACTTC
-	-	TRBV18	TRBJ1-2	CASSPDLGTGYTF	TGTGCCAGCTCACCGGACCTCGGAACGGGCTACACCTTC
-	-	TRBV18	TRBJ2-5	CASSPPGTVKETQYF	TGTGCCAGCTCACCACCAGGGACGGTGAAGGAGACCCAGTACTTC
TRBD1	once	TRBV27	TRBJ1-2	CANSLSASQGARGYTF	TGTGCCAACAGTTTATCTGCGTCACAGGGGGCGCGGGGCTACACCTTC
-	many	TRBV27	TRBJ1-5	CASSLMGNQPQHF	TGTGCCAGCAGTTTAATGGGCAATCAGCCCCAGCATTTT
-	-	TRBV11-1	TRBJ2-7	CASSLRRGRNSRAYNEQYF	TGTGCCAGCAGCTTGAGGAGGGGCCGCAATTCGCGGGCCTACAATGAGCAGTACTTC
TRBD1	few	TRBV27	TRBJ2-1	CASRGQGRGEQFF	TGTGCCAGCAGGGGACAGGGTAGGGGTGAGCAGTTCTTC
-	many	TRBV7-9	TRBJ2-7	CASAETVTYEQYF	TGTGCCAGCGCCGAGACAGTGACCTACGAGCAGTACTTC
-	few	TRBV27	TRBJ2-3	CASSTQQGFTDTQYF	TGTGCCAGCAGTACCCAACAGGGATTCACAGATACGCAGTATTTT